This entry lists 13 T cell receptor beta chains sequenced from one sample in a study of PD-1 blockade in classical Hodgkin lymphoma. Clones were sequenced by immunoSEQ multiplex PCR, and TCRdb holds only the in-frame ones, with some missing. The sample yields about 97,000 clones, 75% to 90% seen once. Every patient was affected by relapse after autologous stem cell transplantation, while exposure to brentuximab vedotin was not uniform. The sequencing used peripheral blood mononuclear cells (PBMCs), collected at baseline. These receptors originate from a human donor with classical Hodgkin lymphoma.

V gene TRBV7-3 combines with J gene TRBJ2-3; 9 bases fit TRBD2. J was trimmed by 0 bases and V by 4 bases; bases with no gene match: 11. The length of the CDR3 is 18 residues. Per germline, CDR1 SGHTA and CDR2 FQGTGA. DNA of the CDR3: TGTGCCAGCAGCTCACCCCCACCCGGACTAGCGAGCACAGATACGCAGTATTTT. Its translation: CASSSPPPGLASTDTQYF.

Only one count was recorded for this clone. The chain links TRBV10-3 to TRBJ2-7, with D uncertain. Germline V gene data show CDR1 as ENHRY and CDR2 as SYGVKD. Trimming removed 6 bases from V and 4 bases from J, with 7 bases in between. This CDR3 is 11 amino acids long. The CDR3 here is CAISAQYEQYF. The CDR3, as DNA: TGTGCCATCAGCGCACAGTACGAGCAGTACTTC.

This clone was seen a few times. This chain connects TRBV7-3 to TRBJ2-3, with D possibly being TRBD1 (6 bases). The CDR3 loop spans 14 amino acids. V was cut by 8 bases and J by 0 bases, with 12 bases left in between. Looked up from germline, CDR1 is SGHTA and CDR2 is FQGTGA. In DNA, the CDR3 is TGTGCCAGCGGGGGCGCGGCTAGCACAGATACGCAGTATTTT. Its protein product is CASGGAASTDTQYF. The whole variable domain, filled in from reference TRBV7-3 and TRBJ2-3, reads GAGVSQTPSNKVTEKGKYVELRCDPISGHTALYWYRQSLGQGPEFLIYFQGTGAADDSGLPNDRFFAVRPEGSVSTLKIQRTERGDSAVYLCASGGAASTDTQYFGPGTRLTVL.

The V gene is TRBV28, the J gene TRBJ2-1, with no clear D. Germline CDR1 MDHEN, CDR2 SYDVKM. This CDR3 comprises 15 residues. The V and J ends lost 4 bases and 1 base respectively, with 11 bases between them. CDR3 sequence (DNA): TGTGCCAGCAGTTCCCCCCCCCTATCCTACAATGAGCAGTTCTTC. Translated: CASSSPPLSYNEQFF.

The V call is TRBV27, the J call TRBJ2-5; D gene unclear. This CDR3 spans 12 amino acids. V lost 6 bases, J lost 7 bases, and 12 bases lay in between. In germline, CDR1 is MNHEY, CDR2 SMNVEV (reference sequence). This CDR3 is CASSSPPGTQYF. The CDR3 nucleotides are TGTGCCAGCAGCTCACCGCCCGGGACCCAGTACTTC.

This chain connects TRBV28 to TRBJ2-3; D uncertain. The CDR3 consists of 15 residues. V lost 6 bases and J 2 bases, leaving 15 bases between the germline ends. Germline CDR1 is MDHEN and CDR2 is SYDVKM. In DNA form, the CDR3 reads TGTGCCAGCAGCCAAGGGCTGGTGCTCACAGATACGCAGTATTTT. Translating it yields CASSQGLVLTDTQYF.

The chain joins TRBV11-2 to TRBJ2-1; D might be TRBD2 (7 bases). The CDR3 has 15 residues. CDR1 SGHAT and CDR2 FQNNGV come from the germline V gene. The V gene lost 0 bases and the J gene lost 4 bases, with 10 bases spanning the gap. The CDR3 nucleotides read TGTGCCAGCAGCTTAGAGGGGGGGCTGTACAATGAGCAGTTCTTC. Protein product: CASSLEGGLYNEQFF.

The J gene is TRBJ2-7, the V gene TRBV4-2; 7 bases line up with TRBD2. The CDR3 spans 14 residues. CDR1 and CDR2 from the germline V gene are LGHNA and YNFKEQ. The V and J ends lost 5 bases and 2 bases, in that order; junction bases with no gene match: 6. CDR3 protein: CASSKAGLAYEQYF. In DNA form, the CDR3 reads TGTGCCAGCAGCAAAGCTGGACTAGCCTACGAGCAGTACTTC.

The CDR3 loop reads CASSTPLRLNTEAFF. The CDR3 DNA follows: TGTGCCAGCAGCACACCCCTTCGACTGAACACTGAAGCTTTCTTT. The rearrangement uses TRBV6-1 and TRBJ1-1; D unresolved. Trimming took 6 bases from V and 0 from J, leaving 14 bases between them. Germline V CDR1 and CDR2: MNHNS, SASEGT. This CDR3 has 15 residues.

The chain carries TRBV27 and TRBJ2-1, with TRBD2 matching 10 bases. Germline V lookup: CDR1 MNHEY, CDR2 SMNVEV (reference sequence). The CDR3 totals 17 residues. J lost 8 bases, V lost 4 bases, and 14 bases had no gene match. CDR3 nucleotide sequence: TGTGCCAGCAGTTCCCCGACTAGCGGGTGGGTTTTGGATGAGCAGTTCTTC. It specifies CASSSPTSGWVLDEQFF.

The gene calls are TRBV4-3 and TRBJ1-1; D is perhaps TRBD1 (6 bases). The CDR3 has 15 amino acids. Per the germline V gene, CDR1 is LGHNA and CDR2 is YSLEER. Deletions cut 3 bases from V and 1 base from J, with 12 bases between. Here the CDR3 reads CASSHADRRNTEAFF. DNA for the CDR3: TGCGCCAGCAGCCACGCCGACAGGAGGAACACTGAAGCTTTCTTT.

This clone was seen a few times. The CDR3 here is CASSSGRSGSAIAEQFF. The CDR3 DNA sequence: TGTGCCAGCAGCTCCGGGAGGAGCGGGAGTGCCATCGCTGAGCAGTTCTTC. This chain connects TRBV11-3 to TRBJ2-1; 8 positions agree with TRBD2. CDR3 size: 17 residues. The V and J ends lost 4 bases and 9 bases, in that order; junction bases with no gene match: 17. Per germline, CDR1 SGHNT and CDR2 YENEEA.

The chain employs TRBV28 and TRBJ2-6, with 8 bases matching TRBD1. V shed 2 bases and J 2 bases; nucleotides not matched to a gene: 5. Germline assignment: CDR1 MDHEN and CDR2 SYDVKM. The CDR3 is 17 amino acids. Here the CDR3 DNA reads TGTGCCAGCAGTTTAAACAGGGGGTCGACTGGGGCCAACGTCCTGACTTTC. Its translation is CASSLNRGSTGANVLTF.